This T cell receptor (beta chain) was identified in a study of chemoradiotherapy in HPV16-positive cancers. Method: immunoSEQ multiplex PCR; TCRdb's copy keeps in-frame clones and lacks some. The sample includes about 21,000 clones, 70% to 90% of them seen just once. Trimming removed 2 bases at V and 4 bases at J, with 9 bases between. The CDR3 sequence is 15 residues long. Looked up from germline, CDR1 is MNHEY and CDR2 is SVGAGI. Study-level points and caveats: Non-HPV-specific T cells did not expand in tumors during treatment, whereas candidate HPV-specific clones and E7-related motifs did.

On this clone: The antigen is undetermined.

This material consisted of blood, taken from a patient who underwent chemoradiotherapy. The chain links TRBV6-5 to TRBJ1-6; no clear D. The receptor was isolated from a human donor with HPV-associated anogenital cancer. CDR3 sequence reads: CASSYDSGYNSPLHF. The CDR3 DNA reads TGTGCCAGCAGTTACGATTCCGGGTATAATTCACCCCTCCACTTT.